These 20 T cell receptor beta chains came from one sample sequenced in a study of T cell changes during pregnancy in multiple sclerosis. The repertoire was sequenced with immunoSEQ multiplex PCR; TCRdb's copy has only in-frame clones and lacks some. The data show 26,000 or so clones, 89% seen once. The material was CD4+ T cells from peripheral blood mononuclear cells, obtained in the first trimester of pregnancy. All receptors derive from a female donor in good health, enrolled as a control in a pregnancy study.

The rearrangement links TRBV19 to TRBJ1-5; the match to TRBD1 covers 9 bases. The CDR3 consists of 15 residues. The V and J ends lost 6 bases and 4 bases, in that order; junction bases with no gene match: 7. Germline CDR1 reads LNHDA; CDR2 reads SQIVND (reference sequence). CDR3: CASRTTGGPNQPQHF. CDR3 bases: TGTGCCAGTAGGACTACAGGGGGCCCTAATCAGCCCCAGCATTTT.

This chain joins TRBV6-6 and TRBJ2-7, with a weak D call TRBD1 (6 bases). The CDR3 has 14 amino acids. The germline CDR1 and CDR2 sequences are MNHNY and SVGAGI (reference sequence). V was clipped by 7 bases and J by 6 bases, with 19 bases between them. The CDR3 is CASTLRDRSGEQYF. The CDR3 DNA is TGTGCCAGCACCCTGCGAGACAGGTCGGGCGAGCAGTACTTC.

The V and J genes are TRBV19 and TRBJ1-5; D remains unclear. The ends were cut back, 2 bases at V and 2 bases at J, with 13 bases in the middle. Germline assignment: CDR1 LNHDA and CDR2 SQIVND (reference sequence). The CDR3 runs 16 residues. The CDR3 loop is CASSIRVGTRNQPQHF. DNA of the CDR3: TGTGCCAGTAGTATACGCGTTGGTACCCGCAATCAGCCCCAGCATTTT.

The chain is built from TRBV1 and TRBJ1-3; whether TRBD1, the table's D call, matches the DNA was not checked. TRBV1 has pseudogene status. CDR3 length: 16 amino acids. This CDR3 is CTSSQGTVFSGNTIYF. In DNA form, the CDR3 reads TGCACCAGCAGCCAAGGGACAGTTTTCTCTGGAAACACCATATATTTT.

This chain connects TRBV6-1 to TRBJ1-6; a possible D gene is TRBD1 (6 bases). The germline gives CDR1 MNHNS, CDR2 SASEGT. The length of the CDR3 is 15 residues. Trimming took off 6 bases at V and 5 bases at J, with 14 bases between the two ends. This CDR3 reads CASSFETGNNSPLHF. The CDR3 nucleotides are TGTGCCAGCAGCTTTGAGACAGGAAATAATTCACCCCTCCACTTT.

The sample holds one count of this clone. This chain connects TRBV4-2 to TRBJ2-1, with TRBD1 matching 10 bases. The CDR3 sequence is 16 residues long. The V segment lost 4 bases and the J segment 2 bases; nucleotides outside the gene matches: 5. Germline values: CDR1 LGHNA, CDR2 YNFKEQ. This CDR3 reads CASSPPGQGPYNEQFF. The CDR3, as DNA: TGTGCCAGCAGCCCACCGGGACAGGGGCCCTACAATGAGCAGTTCTTC.

This clone was recorded only once. The chain links TRBV6-5 to TRBJ1-1, with 8 bases that match TRBD1. From germline, CDR1 is MNHEY and CDR2 SVGAGI. This CDR3 region has 15 residues. Trimming cost V 2 bases and J 8 bases; bases outside gene matches: 10. In DNA, the CDR3 is TGTGCCAGCAGTTACCGGACAGGGTACGGACACGAAGCTTTCTTT. Translated, it gives CASSYRTGYGHEAFF.

In this sample, this clone turned up once. This chain links TRBV28 with TRBJ2-1, with a tentative D call TRBD1 (5 bases). The CDR3 runs to 13 residues. The V gene lost 3 bases and the J gene lost 8 bases, with 11 bases spanning the gap. From germline, CDR1 is MDHEN and CDR2 SYDVKM. CDR3 sequence reads: CASSLGPFDEQFF. The CDR3 coding sequence is TGTGCCAGCAGTTTGGGGCCGTTCGATGAGCAGTTCTTC.

The gene calls are TRBV4-3 and TRBJ1-2; 8 bases map to TRBD1. V lost 3 bases and J lost 5; bases outside the gene matches: 2. This CDR3 comprises 13 residues. The V gene's germline CDR1 is LGHNA and CDR2 YSLEER. This CDR3 reads CASSQDRDYGYTF. CDR3 DNA: TGCGCCAGCAGCCAGGACAGGGATTATGGCTACACCTTC.

This chain uses TRBV2 with TRBJ1-5; 10 bases align to TRBD1. The CDR3 spans 19 residues. Germline trimming cut 8 bases from V and 0 bases from J; bases unmatched to any gene: 16. CDR1 and CDR2 from the germline V gene are SNHLY and FYNNEI. The CDR3 reads CASGGFETGGGSSNQPQHF. The CDR3 DNA reads TGTGCCAGCGGGGGATTTGAGACAGGGGGCGGATCTAGCAATCAGCCCCAGCATTTT. Using reference TRBV2 and TRBJ1-5 for the parts outside the CDR3, the full variable domain is EPEVTQTPSHQVTQMGQEVILRCVPISNHLYFYWYRQILGQKVEFLVSFYNNEISEKSEIFDDQFSVERPDGSNFTLKIRSTKLEDSAMYFCASGGFETGGGSSNQPQHFGDGTRLSIL.

This chain connects TRBV2 to TRBJ2-1, with TRBD2 identical over 7 bases. With 7 bases clipped from V and 5 bases from J, the junction kept 5 bases outside the gene matches. Germline CDR1 is SNHLY and CDR2 is FYNNEI. This CDR3 comprises 13 residues. CDR3 in DNA: TGTGCCAGCAAGCTAGCGGCCAACAATGAGCAGTTCTTC. It is translated as CASKLAANNEQFF. The whole variable domain, remainder taken from reference TRBV2 and TRBJ2-1, is EPEVTQTPSHQVTQMGQEVILRCVPISNHLYFYWYRQILGQKVEFLVSFYNNEISEKSEIFDDQFSVERPDGSNFTLKIRSTKLEDSAMYFCASKLAANNEQFFGPGTRLTVL.

The chain carries TRBV30 and TRBJ2-1; 12 nucleotides match TRBD2. CDR1 is GTSNPN, CDR2 SVGIG, per germline (reference sequence). V shed 8 bases and J 4 bases; nucleotides not matched to a gene: 6. This CDR3 is built from 14 residues. Here the CDR3 DNA reads TGTGCCGGATCCGGGACTAGCGGGTACAATGAGCAGTTCTTC. Its translation: CAGSGTSGYNEQFF.

The V and J genes are TRBV6-1 and TRBJ2-3; tentatively, D is TRBD2 (5 bases). This CDR3 has 13 residues. CDR1 is MNHNS and CDR2 is SASEGT in the germline V gene. The germline V and J ends were trimmed by 6 bases and 2 bases, with 9 bases remaining between them. The DNA of the CDR3 is TGTGCCAGCAGCGGACTGTTCACAGATACGCAGTATTTT. Translated: CASSGLFTDTQYF.

The chain has TRBV13 and TRBJ2-7, with 8 positions matching TRBD2. V shed 6 bases and J 3 bases; nucleotides not matched to a gene: 16. Germline V gene lookup returns CDR1 PRHDT and CDR2 FYEKMQ (reference sequence). This CDR3 region has 17 residues. This chain's CDR3 is CASSHTGGIAGNYEQYF. The CDR3 DNA follows: TGTGCCAGCAGTCACACGGGTGGGATAGCGGGGAACTACGAGCAGTACTTC.

J is TRBJ2-7 and V is TRBV6-5, with D possibly being TRBD2 (6 bases). This CDR3 contains 14 residues. Trimming cost V 3 bases and J 5 bases, with 14 bases left between them. Per germline, CDR1 MNHEY and CDR2 SVGAGI. The CDR3 loop is CASSYNREPNEQYF. The CDR3 DNA follows: TGTGCCAGCAGTTATAATCGGGAGCCCAACGAGCAGTACTTC.

The chain is built from TRBV4-1 and TRBJ2-7; the D gene is possibly TRBD1 (9 bases). The CDR3 is 18 residues long. Germline values: CDR1 MGHRA, CDR2 YSYEKL. V was shortened by 0 bases and J by 5 bases, with 23 bases between the two germline ends. Here the CDR3 DNA reads TGCGCCAGCAGCCAAGATGCGGGGGGACAGGGAAGTAAGCACGAGCAGTACTTC. Its translation: CASSQDAGGQGSKHEQYF.

This clone is a singleton in its sample. The V call is TRBV28, the J call TRBJ2-3, with TRBD2 matching 9 bases. V lost 5 bases, J lost 0 bases, and 9 bases stayed unmatched. The CDR3 length is 17 residues. Germline V gene sequence: CDR1 MDHEN, CDR2 SYDVKM. In DNA form, the CDR3 reads TGTGCCAGCAGTCGAGCGGTAGCGGGGGTGAGCACAGATACGCAGTATTTT. It codes for CASSRAVAGVSTDTQYF.

The chain couples TRBV30 to TRBJ1-5; D call uncertain. V lost 2 bases and J lost 4, with 18 bases in between. There are 16 residues in the CDR3. Germline values: CDR1 GTSNPN, CDR2 SVGIG (reference sequence). The CDR3 DNA reads TGTGCCTGGAGTCTCGGGAAGGTACGAGGAAATCAGCCCCAGCATTTT. Amino acid sequence: CAWSLGKVRGNQPQHF.

The V gene is TRBV7-8, the J gene TRBJ2-7, with D unresolved. This CDR3 has 14 residues. Per the germline V gene, CDR1 is SGHVS and CDR2 is FQNEAQ. V was pared by 1 base and J by 0 bases, with 7 bases between. The CDR3 protein is CASSLDTISYEQYF. CDR3 DNA sequence: TGTGCCAGCAGCTTAGACACGATCTCCTACGAGCAGTACTTC.

This clone has more than one count but fewer than ten. The chain carries TRBV19 and TRBJ1-1; D may be TRBD1 (5 bases). The CDR3 is 14 amino acids. V gave up 5 bases and J gave up 7 bases, with 17 bases separating them. Germline V CDR1 and CDR2: LNHDA, SQIVND (reference sequence). The CDR3 bases are TGTGCCAGTAGTTCACTCACCGGGGGTGGTGAAGCTTTCTTT. It yields the protein CASSSLTGGGEAFF.